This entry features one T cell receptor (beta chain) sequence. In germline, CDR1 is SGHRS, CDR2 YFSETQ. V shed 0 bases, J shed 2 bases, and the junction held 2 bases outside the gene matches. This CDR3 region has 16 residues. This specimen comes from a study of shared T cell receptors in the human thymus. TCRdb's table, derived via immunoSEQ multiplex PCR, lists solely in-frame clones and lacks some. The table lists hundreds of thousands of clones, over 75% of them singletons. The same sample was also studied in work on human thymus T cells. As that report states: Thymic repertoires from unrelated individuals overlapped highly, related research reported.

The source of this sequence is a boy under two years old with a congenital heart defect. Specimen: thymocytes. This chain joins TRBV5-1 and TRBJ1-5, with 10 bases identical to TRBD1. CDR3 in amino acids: CASSLDGQGGNQPQHF. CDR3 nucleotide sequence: TGCGCCAGCAGCTTGGACGGACAGGGGGGCAATCAGCCCCAGCATTTT.